A selection of T cell receptor beta chains follows, all from one sample in a study of T cells in tuberculosis. The protocol was immunoSEQ multiplex PCR, while the TCRdb copy is restricted to in-frame clones and leaves out a portion. The sample contains nearly 60,000 clones, approximately 85% of which appear only once. Sequenced input: CD1b-GMM tetramer-negative cells sorted from PBMCs. These receptors came from an adult woman with latent tuberculosis. Both conserved end residues are part of each CDR3. Fields, in order: D gene, clone size, V gene, J gene, CDR3 length, CDR3 protein, CDR3 DNA. A D gene is named only where the DNA matches it firmly. Not every row has a clone size; where given, it reads once, few, many or a size class.

d_call: NA; clone_size: NA; v_call: TRBV15; j_call: TRBJ2-7; cdr3_length: 12; cdr3_aa: CATSSGGYEQYF; cdr3_nt: TGTGCCACCAGCAGTGGGGGGTACGAGCAGTACTTC
d_call: NA; clone_size: NA; v_call: TRBV7-2; j_call: TRBJ1-2; cdr3_length: 16; cdr3_aa: CASSLEGGVMSYGYTF; cdr3_nt: TGTGCCAGCAGCTTAGAGGGGGGGGTTATGTCGTATGGCTACACCTTC
d_call: NA; clone_size: NA; v_call: TRBV2; j_call: TRBJ1-4; cdr3_length: 18; cdr3_aa: CATRARGSYGGRNEKLFF; cdr3_nt: TGTGCCACAAGAGCAAGGGGATCTTATGGGGGGAGAAATGAAAAACTGTTTTTT
d_call: NA; clone_size: NA; v_call: TRBV5-1; j_call: TRBJ1-6; cdr3_length: 15; cdr3_aa: CASSRQGTDHSPLHF; cdr3_nt: TGCGCCAGCAGCCGACAAGGGACTGATCACTCACCCCTCCACTTT
d_call: NA; clone_size: NA; v_call: TRBV9; j_call: TRBJ1-3; cdr3_length: 14; cdr3_aa: CASSTGGFGNTIYF; cdr3_nt: TGTGCCAGCAGCACGGGGGGATTTGGAAACACCATATATTTT
d_call: NA; clone_size: few; v_call: TRBV27; j_call: TRBJ2-5; cdr3_length: 13; cdr3_aa: CASSLGAWKTQYF; cdr3_nt: TGTGCCAGCAGTTTAGGGGCGTGGAAGACCCAGTACTTC
d_call: TRBD2; clone_size: NA; v_call: TRBV4-3; j_call: TRBJ2-1; cdr3_length: 16; cdr3_aa: CASSQVPGGTYNEQFF; cdr3_nt: TGCGCCAGCAGCCAAGTCCCGGGGGGGACATACAATGAGCAGTTCTTC
d_call: TRBD2; clone_size: once; v_call: TRBV6-5; j_call: TRBJ2-7; cdr3_length: 13; cdr3_aa: CASRTSGRNEQYF; cdr3_nt: TGTGCCAGCAGGACTAGCGGGAGAAACGAGCAGTACTTC
d_call: NA; clone_size: NA; v_call: TRBV4-1; j_call: TRBJ2-1; cdr3_length: 13; cdr3_aa: CASSQDVRDEQFF; cdr3_nt: TGCGCCAGCAGCCAAGATGTACGAGATGAGCAGTTCTTC
d_call: NA; clone_size: NA; v_call: TRBV5-6; j_call: TRBJ2-7; cdr3_length: 16; cdr3_aa: CASSTLRVGEPYEQYF; cdr3_nt: TGTGCCAGCAGCACCCTACGGGTAGGGGAACCCTACGAGCAGTACTTC
d_call: TRBD2; clone_size: NA; v_call: TRBV13; j_call: TRBJ2-1; cdr3_length: 14; cdr3_aa: CASSGGRVYNEQFF; cdr3_nt: TGTGCCAGCAGTGGCGGGAGGGTATACAATGAGCAGTTCTTC
d_call: TRBD2; clone_size: NA; v_call: TRBV4-2; j_call: TRBJ2-3; cdr3_length: 17; cdr3_aa: CASSHRGSGGDTDTQYF; cdr3_nt: TGTGCCAGCAGCCACAGAGGTAGCGGGGGAGACACAGATACGCAGTATTTT
d_call: TRBD2; clone_size: NA; v_call: TRBV4-2; j_call: TRBJ2-7; cdr3_length: 16; cdr3_aa: CASSHDPAAGGYEQYF; cdr3_nt: TGTGCCAGCAGCCACGACCCCGCAGCGGGAGGGTACGAGCAGTACTTC
d_call: NA; clone_size: NA; v_call: TRBV30; j_call: TRBJ2-1; cdr3_length: 13; cdr3_aa: CAWSGGQAHEQFF; cdr3_nt: TGTGCCTGGTCCGGTGGGCAGGCCCATGAGCAGTTCTTC
d_call: TRBD2; clone_size: NA; v_call: TRBV9; j_call: TRBJ2-1; cdr3_length: 15; cdr3_aa: CASSVSGGDYNEQFF; cdr3_nt: TGTGCCAGCAGCGTTAGCGGGGGGGACTACAATGAGCAGTTCTTC
d_call: NA; clone_size: NA; v_call: TRBV5-1; j_call: TRBJ1-5; cdr3_length: 11; cdr3_aa: CASSSYQPQHF; cdr3_nt: TGCGCCAGCAGCTCCTATCAGCCCCAGCATTTT
d_call: NA; clone_size: once; v_call: TRBV13; j_call: TRBJ1-3; cdr3_length: 14; cdr3_aa: CANSSRVSGNTIYF; cdr3_nt: TGTGCCAACAGCTCCCGGGTCTCAGGAAACACCATATATTTT
d_call: NA; clone_size: NA; v_call: TRBV7-2; j_call: TRBJ2-7; cdr3_length: 11; cdr3_aa: CASGKYYEQYF; cdr3_nt: TGTGCCTCGGGTAAATATTACGAGCAGTACTTC
d_call: NA; clone_size: NA; v_call: TRBV18; j_call: TRBJ1-3; cdr3_length: 15; cdr3_aa: CASSRGTASGNTIYF; cdr3_nt: TGTGCCAGCTCACGCGGGACGGCTTCTGGAAACACCATATATTTT
d_call: NA; clone_size: NA; v_call: TRBV4-1; j_call: TRBJ1-1; cdr3_length: 18; cdr3_aa: CASSQANMGLLMNTEAFF; cdr3_nt: TGCGCCAGCAGCCAGGCGAACATGGGACTACTCATGAACACTGAAGCTTTCTTT
d_call: TRBD1; clone_size: NA; v_call: TRBV5-1; j_call: TRBJ1-1; cdr3_length: 16; cdr3_aa: CASSLIDRGDLTEAFF; cdr3_nt: TGCGCCAGCAGCTTAATAGACAGGGGCGATTTGACTGAAGCTTTCTTT
d_call: TRBD1; clone_size: NA; v_call: TRBV7-9; j_call: TRBJ2-5; cdr3_length: 16; cdr3_aa: CASSLGDRGLQETQYF; cdr3_nt: TGTGCCAGCAGCTTAGGGGACAGGGGTCTGCAAGAGACCCAGTACTTC
d_call: NA; clone_size: NA; v_call: TRBV10-3; j_call: TRBJ2-3; cdr3_length: 14; cdr3_aa: CAIRQDSSTDTQYF; cdr3_nt: TGTGCCATCAGGCAAGACTCTTCCACAGATACGCAGTATTTT
d_call: TRBD1; clone_size: NA; v_call: TRBV5-1; j_call: TRBJ2-2; cdr3_length: 17; cdr3_aa: CASSPSPTGSYTGELFF; cdr3_nt: TGCGCCAGCAGCCCCTCCCCGACAGGGTCTTACACCGGGGAGCTGTTTTTT
d_call: TRBD1; clone_size: NA; v_call: TRBV27; j_call: TRBJ2-5; cdr3_length: 15; cdr3_aa: CASSLRDSLQETQYF; cdr3_nt: TGTGCCAGCAGTTTAAGGGACAGTCTCCAAGAGACCCAGTACTTC
d_call: NA; clone_size: NA; v_call: TRBV29-1; j_call: TRBJ2-3; cdr3_length: 13; cdr3_aa: CSAYRVGADTQYF; cdr3_nt: TGCAGCGCATACAGGGTGGGGGCAGATACGCAGTATTTT
d_call: TRBD1; clone_size: NA; v_call: TRBV7-9; j_call: TRBJ1-2; cdr3_length: 15; cdr3_aa: CASSSGQGALGGYTF; cdr3_nt: TGTGCCAGCAGCTCGGGACAGGGGGCATTAGGTGGCTACACCTTC
d_call: NA; clone_size: NA; v_call: TRBV9; j_call: TRBJ2-1; cdr3_length: 15; cdr3_aa: CASSVGGGRLDEQFF; cdr3_nt: TGTGCCAGCAGCGTAGGTGGGGGGAGGTTAGATGAGCAGTTCTTC
d_call: TRBD2; clone_size: NA; v_call: TRBV5-4; j_call: TRBJ2-1; cdr3_length: 15; cdr3_aa: CASSGSGSSYNEQFF; cdr3_nt: TGTGCCAGCAGCGGAAGCGGGAGCTCCTACAATGAGCAGTTCTTC
d_call: TRBD2; clone_size: once; v_call: TRBV7-3; j_call: TRBJ2-1; cdr3_length: 14; cdr3_aa: CASSSWTSGGEQFF; cdr3_nt: TGTGCCAGCAGCTCGTGGACTAGCGGGGGGGAGCAGTTCTTC
d_call: NA; clone_size: once; v_call: TRBV11-3; j_call: TRBJ2-7; cdr3_length: 13; cdr3_aa: CASSLDGSYEQYF; cdr3_nt: TGTGCCAGCAGCTTAGACGGCTCCTACGAGCAGTACTTC
d_call: NA; clone_size: NA; v_call: TRBV29-1; j_call: TRBJ2-6; cdr3_length: 16; cdr3_aa: CSVEGGLDSGANVLTF; cdr3_nt: TGCAGCGTTGAGGGGGGGCTGGACTCTGGGGCCAACGTCCTGACTTTC